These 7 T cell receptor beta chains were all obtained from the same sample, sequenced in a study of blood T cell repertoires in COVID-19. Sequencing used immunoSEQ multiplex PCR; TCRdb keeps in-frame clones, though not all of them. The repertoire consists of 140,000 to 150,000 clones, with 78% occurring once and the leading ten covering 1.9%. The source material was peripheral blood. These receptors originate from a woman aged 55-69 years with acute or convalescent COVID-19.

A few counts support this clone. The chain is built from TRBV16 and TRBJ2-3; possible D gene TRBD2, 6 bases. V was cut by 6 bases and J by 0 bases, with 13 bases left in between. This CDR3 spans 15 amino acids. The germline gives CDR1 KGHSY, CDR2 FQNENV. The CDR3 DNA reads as TGTGCCAGCAGTCTTAGCGGATTCAGCACAGATACGCAGTATTTT. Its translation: CASSLSGFSTDTQYF. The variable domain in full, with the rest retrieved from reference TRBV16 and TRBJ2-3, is GEEVAQTPKHLVRGEGQKAKLYCAPIKGHSYVFWYQQVLKNEFKFLISFQNENVFDETGMPKERFSAKCLPNSPCSLEIQATKLEDSAVYFCASSLSGFSTDTQYFGPGTRLTVL.

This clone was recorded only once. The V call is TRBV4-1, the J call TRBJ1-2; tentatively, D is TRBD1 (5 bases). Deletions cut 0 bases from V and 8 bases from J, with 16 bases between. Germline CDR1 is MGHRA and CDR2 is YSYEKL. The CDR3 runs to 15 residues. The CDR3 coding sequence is TGCGCCAGCAGCCAAGATCCCCCCGGGGGACCGGGCTACACCTTC. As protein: CASSQDPPGGPGYTF.

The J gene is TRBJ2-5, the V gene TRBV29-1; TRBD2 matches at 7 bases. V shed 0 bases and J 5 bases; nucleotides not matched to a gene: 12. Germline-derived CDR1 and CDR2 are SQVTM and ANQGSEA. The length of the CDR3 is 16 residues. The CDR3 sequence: CSVEDSSWREMETQYF. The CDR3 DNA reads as TGCAGCGTTGAAGATTCTTCCTGGCGGGAGATGGAGACCCAGTACTTC.

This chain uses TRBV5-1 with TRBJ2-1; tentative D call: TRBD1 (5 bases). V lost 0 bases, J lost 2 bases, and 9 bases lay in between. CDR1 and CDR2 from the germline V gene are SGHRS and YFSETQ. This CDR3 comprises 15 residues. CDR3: CASSLEGQPYNEQFF. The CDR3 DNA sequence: TGCGCCAGCAGCTTGGAGGGGCAGCCCTACAATGAGCAGTTCTTC.

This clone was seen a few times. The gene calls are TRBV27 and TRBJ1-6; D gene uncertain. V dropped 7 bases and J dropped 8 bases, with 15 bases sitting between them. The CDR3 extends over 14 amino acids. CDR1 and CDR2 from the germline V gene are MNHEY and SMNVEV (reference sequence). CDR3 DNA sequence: TGTGCCAGCAAGCCCGGCGGCGTTGATTCACCCCTCCACTTT. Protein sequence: CASKPGGVDSPLHF.

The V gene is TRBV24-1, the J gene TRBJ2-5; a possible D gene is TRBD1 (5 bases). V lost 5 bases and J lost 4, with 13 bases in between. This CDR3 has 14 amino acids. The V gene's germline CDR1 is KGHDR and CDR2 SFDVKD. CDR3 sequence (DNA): TGTGCCACCAGTGGATCAGGGCGCCCAGAGACCCAGTACTTC. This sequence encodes CATSGSGRPETQYF.

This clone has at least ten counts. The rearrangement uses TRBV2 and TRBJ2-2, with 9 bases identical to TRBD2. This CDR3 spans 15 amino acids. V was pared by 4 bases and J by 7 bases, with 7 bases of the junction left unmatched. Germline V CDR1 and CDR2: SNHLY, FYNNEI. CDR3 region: CASSATSGSLGELFF. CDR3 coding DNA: TGTGCCAGCAGTGCGACTAGCGGTTCCCTCGGGGAGCTGTTTTTT.